This TCR beta chain was sequenced for a study of chemoradiotherapy in HPV16-positive cancers. About the research overall: A couple of HPV16-positive patients' cells yielded candidate HPV-specific clones and common motifs.

In germline, CDR1 is GTSNPN, CDR2 SVGIG (reference sequence). J lost 7 bases, V lost 5 bases, and 5 bases had no gene match. The CDR3 spans 14 residues. A word on this clone: As yet, its antigen is unknown.

Study-level points and caveats: HPV-responsive T-cell expansion during chemoradiotherapy was linked to improved recurrence-free survival in HPV16-positive patients.

TCRdb's copy holds only in-frame clones and misses some; the assay was immunoSEQ multiplex PCR. The data contain around 8,800 clones, roughly 70% of them seen just once; the ten biggest clones take up over 9%. Repeated repertoire sampling spanned the course of chemoradiotherapy. The source was tumor tissue, collected from a patient who underwent chemoradiotherapy. The clonotype was recovered from a human donor with HPV-associated anogenital cancer. The chain combines TRBV30 with TRBJ1-4, with 12 bases that match TRBD1. CDR3 region: CAWLPGQGAEKLFF. The CDR3 DNA follows: TGTGCCTGGCTTCCGGGACAGGGGGCTGAAAAACTGTTTTTT.